This T cell receptor beta chain was sequenced in a study of CD8+ T cells in alopecia areata (dated by TCRdb to the late 2010s). Looking at the study overall: The treated patients, all with moderate-to-severe alopecia areata, were enrolled in an open-label pilot trial of oral tofacitinib given at 5 to 10 mg twice daily. High-throughput TCRbeta sequencing was used to examine T cell clonal expansion in alopecia areata in both the C3H/HeJ mouse model and human patients. On the human side, TCRbeta sequencing was run on scalp tissue and on sorted CD4+ and CD8+ peripheral blood T cells from healthy controls and from alopecia areata patients with either patchy or totalis/universalis disease. Scalp clonality was compared among normal scalp (n=4), patchy alopecia areata scalp (n=8), and alopecia totalis/universalis scalp (n=8). Tofacitinib was given for 6 to 18 months, followed by 6 months of follow-up off drug to assess delayed response and recurrence. TCRbeta CDR3 regions were amplified by immunoSEQ multiplex PCR using 35 Vbeta forward and 13 Jbeta reverse primers. RNA was obtained with the PAXgene miRNA kit for fixed scalp, the miRNeasy kit for PBMCs, and the RNeasy kit for mouse skin. Patients on tofacitinib were biopsied at baseline and after 4 and 24 weeks of treatment, and several of the patients also had a later scalp biopsy.

As concerns this clone: No cognate antigen has been identified for it. Base qualities were left out, and no much larger clone turns up one base away.

Library prep was done by the immunoSEQ multiplex PCR assay. RNA was extracted from all samples and reverse transcribed into cDNA, which served as template for TCR sequencing. SuperScript III was used to make first-strand cDNA, primed with a 2:1 mix of oligo-dT and random hexamers. A synthetic immune receptor repertoire was used to measure amplification bias, and any remaining bias was corrected computationally. For the original study's pipeline: Raw reads were preprocessed to remove errors, and CDR3 was defined by IMGT conventions from the conserved cysteine to phenylalanine. Clonality was computed as 1 minus the Shannon entropy, with the entropy normalized by log2 of the number of productive unique TCRs. CD4 or CD8 identity of scalp clones was inferred by cross-referencing scalp TCRbeta sequences with sorted blood CD4 and CD8 repertoires. TCRdb provides this immuneACCESS table in a form limited to in-frame rearrangements. Some clones are lacking; in checked studies, under half of them reflect an unresolved V gene, and why the rest are absent is not known. V, J and clone size are those of that table, while D and trimming were read from the DNA. Present in this sample are 110,000 to 150,000 clones, roughly 61% of which were seen just once. About 6% of the sample is taken by the ten largest.

The research as a whole found: Shared TCR sequences between patients were less evident than in mice, which may be partly attributable to HLA diversity in the patient population. Compared with normal scalp, lesional scalp had higher clonality and more expanded CD8+ clones, particularly in alopecia totalis/universalis, a pattern that suggests antigenic drive. Resident alphabeta T cells in normal human skin are also sequenced, complicating scalp TCR repertoire analysis, unlike mouse skin dominated by gammadelta T cells.

Interpreted using the paper, the time point label stands for: baseline before oral tofacitinib. From alopecia areata patients, peripheral blood was collected along with lesional scalp punch biopsies. PBMCs were separated by density centrifugation and stained for CD3, CD4 and CD8, after which CD4+ and CD8+ T cells were sorted on a FACSAria. Per the germline V gene, SQVTM is the CDR1 and ANQGSEA is the CDR2. The CDR3 numbers 12 residues from cysteine through phenylalanine. Only the CDR3 DNA is retained, 36 bases long and in frame from the first base. V gives up 3 bases and J gives up 7 bases, and the segment between their germline ends measures 12 bases.

The sequence was collected from a human donor with alopecia areata. The sample in question was CD4+ T cells sorted from blood, obtained at week 0. Recombination joined TRBV29-1 with TRBJ1-2; the D gene is perhaps TRBD1, from 5 matching bases. The DNA sequence is given as TGCAGCGTTGACGCAACTAGGGGTGGCTACACCTTC. It specifies CSVDATRGGYTF.